The 23 T cell receptor beta chains reported below all come from one sample, sequenced in a study of T cells in Graves' hyperthyroidism and ophthalmopathy. RNA transcripts provided the source from which TCR beta CDR3 regions were amplified. TCR CDR3 regions were first amplified by RT-PCR with HTBI primers. TCRdb recomputed calls from the multiplex PCR reads with MiXCR, one row per CDR3 protein. The repertoire holds about 340,000 distinct CDR3 sequences, with 21% as singletons. The sample taken for sequencing was blood. All receptors come from a woman between 50 and 59 years old with Graves' hyperthyroidism.

CDR3: CASRESGNIQYF. CDR3 nucleotides: TGTGCCAGCCGGGAGTCAGGAAACATTCAGTACTTC. The chain has TRBV11-2 and TRBJ2-4; tentative D call: TRBD2 (6 bases). Trimming stripped 8 bases from V and 6 bases from J, with 11 bases between. The CDR3 is made up of 12 amino acids. Germline-derived CDR1 and CDR2 are SGHAT and FQNNGV. The full variable domain, its missing parts supplied by reference TRBV11-2 and TRBJ2-4, is EAGVAQSPRYKIIEKRQSVAFWCNPISGHATLYWYQQILGQGPKLLIQFQNNGVVDDSQLPKDRFSAERLKGVDSTLKIQPAKLEDSAVYLCASRESGNIQYFGAGTRLSVL.

This clonotype has a count of ten or more. The genes are TRBV3-1 and TRBJ2-4; D is ambiguous. Trimming left V 2 bases short and J 0 bases short, with 11 bases between. Germline V gives CDR1 LGHDT, CDR2 YNNKEL (reference sequence). This CDR3 contains 16 residues. The CDR3 nucleotides are TGTGCCAGCAGCCAAACCGCCAGGACAGCCAAAAACATTCAGTACTTC. The encoded protein is CASSQTARTAKNIQYF.

This clonotype was observed many times. The V call is TRBV7-2, the J call TRBJ1-4; D gene ambiguous. Trimming removed 2 bases from V and 3 bases from J, with 10 bases in between. Germline-derived CDR1 and CDR2 are SGHTA and FQGNSA. The CDR3 runs 15 residues. CDR3 amino acids: CASSLLGSSNEKLFF. The CDR3 coding sequence is TGTGCCAGCAGCTTACTCGGATCCTCTAATGAAAAACTGTTTTTT.

As regards this clonotype: Sequence at one end of the junction differs from germline and may be a read error. The gene calls are TRBV7-9 and TRBJ1-2; TRBD1 is a possible D gene (6 bases). This CDR3 is 12 amino acids long. Germline CDR1 and CDR2: SEHNR and FQNEAQ (reference sequence). The CDR3 region has the DNA TGTGCCGGCAGCCGACAGGACTATGCCTACACCTTC. Translated, it gives CAGSRQDYAYTF. The variable domain in full, with the rest retrieved from reference TRBV7-9 and TRBJ1-2, is DTGVSQNPRHKITKRGQNVTFRCDPISEHNRLYWYRQTLGQGPEFLTYFQNEAQLEKSRLLSDRFSAERPKGSFSTLEIQRTEQGDSAMYLCAGSRQDYAYTFGSGTRLTVV.

This clonotype was seen a few times. This chain connects TRBV7-9 to TRBJ2-1; D gene ambiguous. Trimming pared 0 bases from V and 4 bases from J, leaving 16 bases between. Germline values: CDR1 SEHNR, CDR2 FQNEAQ (reference sequence). The CDR3 spans 17 residues. DNA for the CDR3: TGTGCCAGCAGCTTAGCGACAAGGGTGTGGGGATACAATGAGCAGTTCTTC. Encoded protein: CASSLATRVWGYNEQFF.

This clonotype was picked up many times. The J gene is TRBJ2-2, the V gene TRBV5-5; the match to TRBD2 covers 9 bases. Germline lookup yields CDR1 SGHKS and CDR2 YYEKEE (reference sequence). The junction had 16 bases not matched to a gene; V was cut back by 4 bases and J by 3 bases. CDR3 size: 19 residues. In DNA form, the CDR3 reads TGTGCCAGCAGCGCTACTTCGGGACTAGCTGTGGCGGACACCGGGGAGCTGTTTTTT. Encoded protein: CASSATSGLAVADTGELFF.

V usage is TRBV10-3 and J usage is TRBJ1-4, with 7 bases lining up with TRBD1. The ends lost 6 bases at V and 10 bases at J; junction bases unmatched: 11. CDR3 size: 14 residues. Germline assignment: CDR1 ENHRY and CDR2 SYGVKD. The CDR3 reads CAISWDSTTGKLFF. In DNA form, the CDR3 reads TGTGCCATCAGCTGGGACAGTACTACTGGAAAACTGTTTTTT.

This clonotype was recorded at least ten times. The J gene is TRBJ2-3, the V gene TRBV12-3 or TRBV12-4, with 9 nucleotides matching TRBD2. The CDR3 is made up of 16 amino acids. Trimming took 5 bases from V and 3 from J; bases not matched to a gene: 9. The CDR3 sequence: CASSRSSGSATDTQYF. The DNA of the CDR3 is TGTGCCAGCAGTAGGAGTAGCGGGAGTGCAACAGATACGCAGTATTTT.

As for this clonotype: Compared with germline, one end of the junction differs, possibly owing to a read error. The V call is TRBV6-2 or TRBV6-3, the J call TRBJ2-7; D remains ambiguous. From germline, CDR1 is MNHEY and CDR2 SVGEGT. This CDR3 is built from 14 residues. In DNA, the CDR3 is TGTGCCAGCAGTTACCGGCGGAGCTCCTACGAGCAGTATTTC. This sequence encodes CASSYRRSSYEQYF.

This clonotype was recorded at least ten times. The chain is built from TRBV6-2 or TRBV6-3 and TRBJ1-1, with D possibly being TRBD1 (6 bases). The CDR3 has 15 residues. CDR1 and CDR2 (germline): MNHEY, SVGEGT. The ends were cut back, 5 bases at V and 0 bases at J, with 13 bases in the middle. CDR3 nucleotides: TGTGCCAGCAGTCCCGGACAGACCATGAACACTGAAGCTTTCTTT. Protein product: CASSPGQTMNTEAFF.

The J gene is TRBJ2-1, the V gene TRBV5-1; 7 bases align to TRBD2. The ends lost 3 bases at V and 9 bases at J; junction bases unmatched: 15. This CDR3 contains 16 residues. The germline gives CDR1 SGHRS, CDR2 YFSETQ. The DNA of the CDR3 is TGCGCCAGCAGCTCCGACCGGGACTACCCAGTGGGTGAGCAGTTCTTC. This sequence encodes CASSSDRDYPVGEQFF.

This clonotype was observed a few times. The chain is built from TRBV6-5 and TRBJ1-2; D is undetermined. Germline CDR1 reads MNHEY; CDR2 reads SVGAGI. The V end lost 4 bases, the J end lost 7 bases, and 16 bases lay between the germline ends. The CDR3 extends over 14 amino acids. The CDR3: CASSSGINRRGYTF. The CDR3 nucleotides are TGTGCCAGCAGTTCCGGGATAAACCGGCGTGGCTACACCTTC.

This clonotype was observed many times. The V call is TRBV5-1, the J call TRBJ2-7, with a possible D match to TRBD1 (5 bases). V was cut by 1 base and J by 5 bases, with 16 bases left in between. CDR3 length equals 15 residues. Germline V lookup: CDR1 SGHRS, CDR2 YFSETQ. The CDR3 DNA sequence: TGCGCCAGCAGCTTGATCGCGGCAGGGTGGGACGAGCAGTACTTC. Translated: CASSLIAAGWDEQYF.

This clonotype was counted at least ten times. V is TRBV24-1 and J is TRBJ2-7; 7 bases fit TRBD1. Germline V gene lookup returns CDR1 KGHDR and CDR2 SFDVKD. The CDR3 extends over 15 amino acids. V dropped 3 bases and J dropped 5; count of bases not matched to a gene: 9. The CDR3 loop reads CATSDRQGVGNEQYF. The CDR3 DNA sequence: TGTGCCACCAGTGATAGGCAGGGGGTGGGTAACGAGCAGTACTTC.

This clonotype was seen a handful of times. The chain employs TRBV6-1 and TRBJ2-2; no definite D call. This CDR3 has 14 residues. V was trimmed by 0 bases and J by 5 bases, leaving 7 bases between them. Germline V CDR1 and CDR2: MNHNS, SASEGT. CDR3 in DNA: TGTGCCAGCAGTGAAGCGGTTCGGACCGGGGAGCTGTTTTTT. This gives the protein CASSEAVRTGELFF.

This clonotype was picked up many times. The CDR3 DNA is TGTGCCAGTAGAAGGGACAGGGCTATCACCGGGGAGCTGTTTTTT. It codes for CASRRDRAITGELFF. V is TRBV19 and J is TRBJ2-2; 9 nucleotides match TRBD1. Germline V gene lookup returns CDR1 LNHDA and CDR2 SQIVND (reference sequence). Trimming at V came to 6 bases and at J to 4 bases, leaving 6 bases not matched to a gene. This CDR3 spans 15 amino acids.

This clonotype was detected ten times or more. The rearrangement uses TRBV28 and TRBJ1-2; D unclear. This CDR3 has 14 residues. V lost 2 bases and J 2 bases, leaving 9 bases between the germline ends. The germline gives CDR1 MDHEN, CDR2 SYDVKM. DNA of the CDR3: TGTGCCAGCAGTTTAGGAGCGCAGAACTATGGCTACACCTTC. This sequence encodes CASSLGAQNYGYTF.

This clonotype was counted at least ten times. The V call is TRBV3-1, the J call TRBJ2-2; D is undetermined. Germline-derived CDR1 and CDR2 are LGHDT and YNNKEL (reference sequence). The length of the CDR3 is 14 residues. V was cut by 7 bases and J by 1 base, with 10 bases left in between. The CDR3 spells CASTSDGNTGELFF. The CDR3 DNA sequence: TGTGCCAGCACCTCGGACGGGAACACCGGGGAGCTGTTTTTT.

The chain uses TRBV9 and TRBJ2-2, with D possibly being TRBD1 (6 bases). CDR3 length: 12 residues. Germline V gene data show CDR1 as SGDLS and CDR2 as YYNGEE. Trimming took 7 bases from V and 6 from J, leaving 10 bases between them. DNA of the CDR3: TGTGCCAGCCAGGGGACCCCCGGGGAGCTGTTTTTT. This gives the protein CASQGTPGELFF.

This clonotype was seen at least ten times. This chain connects TRBV12-3 or TRBV12-4 to TRBJ2-1; the match to TRBD2 covers 10 bases. The CDR3 loop spans 15 amino acids. V lost 6 bases to trimming and J lost 9 bases; unmatched junction nucleotides: 11. CDR3 residues: CASSPQASGRGEQFF. In DNA form, the CDR3 reads TGTGCCAGCAGCCCTCAGGCTAGCGGGAGAGGTGAGCAGTTCTTC.

This clonotype was observed at least ten times. The CDR3 DNA reads as TGCGCCAGCAGCACCGAGAGAGGGGGTTCTGAAGCTTTCTTT. Its translation: CASSTERGGSEAFF. V and J are TRBV4-1 and TRBJ1-1, with D possibly being TRBD1 (6 bases). CDR1 and CDR2 (germline): MGHRA, YSYEKL. This CDR3 has 14 residues. Trimming took 5 bases from V and 6 from J, leaving 16 bases between them.

This clonotype appeared many times. The CDR3, as DNA: TGTGCCAGCAGTAAAAAACAGGGGGCGAGCTCCTACGAGCAGTACTTC. It specifies CASSKKQGASSYEQYF. The chain links TRBV12-3 or TRBV12-4 to TRBJ2-7, with TRBD1 matching 9 bases. Germline trimming cut 5 bases from V and 0 bases from J; bases unmatched to any gene: 8. The CDR3 totals 16 residues.

This clonotype showed up just once. A junction end diverges from the germline sequence, so it may reflect a read error. The chain joins TRBV19 to TRBJ2-5; tentative D call: TRBD2 (6 bases). The germline V gene has CDR1 LNHDA and CDR2 SQIVND (reference sequence). The CDR3 loop spans 14 amino acids. In DNA, the CDR3 is TGTGCCAGTAGTATAGGAAGAGACCGGGAGACCCAGCACTTC. This encodes CASSIGRDRETQHF.